This entry features one T cell receptor (beta chain) sequence. The repertoire was sequenced with immunoSEQ multiplex PCR; TCRdb's copy has only in-frame clones and lacks some. The data show tens of thousands of clones, with 88% seen just once and roughly a fifth held by the top ten. The data were obtained in a study of blood T cell repertoires in COVID-19. The CDR3 is made up of 17 amino acids. Losses at the gene ends were 4 bases for V and 3 bases for J; bases not matched to a gene: 9. CDR1 is SGHVS, CDR2 FQNEAQ, per germline. The specimen was peripheral blood. The chain recombines TRBV7-8 with TRBJ2-3, with TRBD1 matching over 11 bases. This receptor was taken from a human donor in a cohort sampled during active COVID-19. The chain's CDR3 is CASSSSLGQGETDTQYF. CDR3 nucleotide sequence: TGTGCCAGCAGCTCTAGCTTGGGACAGGGGGAAACAGATACGCAGTATTTT. Supplemented by reference TRBV7-8 and TRBJ2-3, the full variable domain reads GAGVSQSPRYKVAKRGQDVALRCDPISGHVSLFWYQQALGQGPEFLTYFQNEAQLDKSGLPSDRFFAERPEGSVSTLKIQRTQQEDSAVYLCASSSSLGQGETDTQYFGPGTRLTVL.